This T cell receptor beta chain originates from a study of blood T cell repertoires in COVID-19 (TCRdb year 2020). Some background on the complete study: Samples covering the acute and convalescent phases of COVID-19 were provided by collaborators in the United States, Italy and Spain. The repertoires were released in a freely available public database intended as a resource for research on the immune response to SARS-CoV-2. The dataset comprised deeply sampled blood TCRbeta repertoires from subjects exposed to, actively infected with, or recovered from COVID-19. The samples were drawn from two sources: the first 160 participants of the ongoing ImmuneRACE study, and 950 to 1,500 subjects contributed by 6 global collaborators. HLA class I and class II types, where available, came from metadata supplied by the sample provider rather than from assay-based typing. The material from the prospective study consisted of cDNA or gDNA derived from T cells, B-cell-depleted T cells, or PBMCs. The sample metadata nearly always contained a de-identified subject ID, COVID-19 status, age in years and sex. What the authors observed across the whole study: Clinical and demographic metadata were provided uncurated, with the amount varying by source and participant.

TCRbeta CDR3 regions were amplified from genomic DNA using the immunoSEQ Assay, a bias-controlled multiplex PCR. Turning to the authors' computational methods: Nucleated cell counts per sample were estimated from amplification of reference gene primers within the assay. To quantify the absolute abundance of each unique TCRbeta CDR3 rearrangement, sequence reads were collapsed and filtered. For each sample, productive Simpson clonality was calculated as the square root of Simpson's diversity index over productive rearrangements. TCRdb took this table from immuneACCESS and kept in-frame rearrangements with V and J called. Such tables lack part of the clones; where checked against another copy, unresolved V genes explain under half of the gap, and the rest is unexplained. V and J calls and clone size are given by that table; D and trimming were obtained from the DNA. The sample includes 60,000 to 75,000 clones, with 60% to 85% observed a single time. The ten most abundant clones make up 50% of the sample.

In this sample, this clone turned up a few times. Its antigen is unknown. Base qualities are not provided; no much larger clone lies one nucleotide away. The collaborating institutions used their own protocols to collect whole blood in K2EDTA tubes. Collaborator samples were shipped for TCRbeta analysis as frozen whole blood, isolated PBMCs, or DNA extracted from either sample type. Spanning cysteine to phenylalanine, the CDR3 consists of 13 amino acids. The DNA shown is the 39-base CDR3, in frame from base 1. At the junction V is shortened by 7 bases and J by 6 bases; bases outside the gene matches: 7.

This sequence originates from an elderly woman with acute or convalescent COVID-19. The sample consisted of peripheral blood. The receptor chain draws on TRBV12-3 or TRBV12-4 and TRBJ2-7, with TRBD1 matching 9 junction bases. This receptor has the CDR3 CASTQTGGGEQYF. The DNA sequence is as follows: TGTGCCAGCACCCAAACAGGGGGCGGCGAGCAGTACTTC.